This entry lists 4 T cell receptor beta chains sequenced from one sample in a study of T cell repertoires in aging, cancer and after chemotherapy. The template was genomic DNA from peripheral blood, not RNA. Multiplex touch-down PCR with TRB-A/B primers amplified rearranged V-D-J TRB sequences. Each CDR3 protein gets one entry after TCRdb re-called the multiplex PCR reads with MiXCR. In the table there are roughly 18,000 distinct CDR3 sequences, 37% of which are singletons. Sequencing used blood. These TCRs come from a human donor with a solid tumor.

This clonotype was picked up a small number of times. DNA of the CDR3: TGTGCCAGCAGTAACAGGGGGCTCGGTCAGCCCCAGCATTTT. This codes for CASSNRGLGQPQHF. The rearrangement uses TRBV12-3 or TRBV12-4 and TRBJ1-5, with TRBD1 matching over 9 bases. V trimming: 5 bases; J trimming: 6 bases; junction bases outside the gene matches: 5. The CDR3 runs to 14 residues.

The chain couples TRBV10-1 to TRBJ2-3; TRBD2 matches 8 bases. The CDR3 contains 14 residues. In germline, CDR1 is WNHNN, CDR2 SYGVQD (reference sequence). V was pared by 2 bases and J by 3 bases, with 1 base of the junction left unmatched. This CDR3 is CASSEAGGTDTQYF. The CDR3 DNA reads as TGCGCCAGCAGTGAGGCGGGGGGAACAGATACGCAGTATTTT.

The chain uses TRBV11-2 and TRBJ2-1; TRBD2 agrees at 11 bases. The V gene's germline CDR1 is SGHAT and CDR2 FQNNGV. The CDR3 sequence is 16 residues long. Trimming cost V 1 base and J 7 bases; bases outside gene matches: 6. The CDR3 DNA follows: TGTGCCAGCAGCTTAGGTACTAGCGGGGGTCGGAATGAGCAGTTCTTC. Protein: CASSLGTSGGRNEQFF. Filled out from reference TRBV11-2 and TRBJ2-1, the complete variable domain reads EAGVAQSPRYKIIEKRQSVAFWCNPISGHATLYWYQQILGQGPKLLIQFQNNGVVDDSQLPKDRFSAERLKGVDSTLKIQPAKLEDSAVYLCASSLGTSGGRNEQFFGPGTRLTVL.

The chain couples TRBV7-9 to TRBJ2-1; D is uncertain. The CDR3 has 12 amino acids. V was cut by 7 bases and J by 7 bases, with 11 bases left in between. CDR1 is SEHNR, CDR2 FQNEAQ, per germline (reference sequence). In DNA, the CDR3 is TGTGCCAGCACCTCCTTCTCGAATGAGCAGTTCTTC. This codes for CASTSFSNEQFF.